This T cell receptor (beta chain) was identified during a study of control samples from healthy donors and cancer patients. Looked up from germline, CDR1 is SGHTA and CDR2 is FQGNSA. With 1 base removed from V and 3 bases from J, the gap between germline ends came to 12 bases. The CDR3 runs to 15 residues. Here immunoSEQ multiplex PCR was the method, and the copy in TCRdb shows in-frame clones only, minus some. The profile shows roughly 26,000 clones, 75% to 85% of them singletons. Sequences were obtained from PBMCs. The V and J genes are TRBV7-2 and TRBJ1-2; D uncertain. This TCR was recovered from a woman aged 60-70 years with head and neck cancer. The CDR3 nucleotides are TGTGCCAGCAGCTTAGTCTTTGGACCCGACTATGGCTACACCTTC. Amino acid sequence: CASSLVFGPDYGYTF.